The 15 T cell receptor beta chains below were found in one sample sequenced in a study of CD8+ T cells in alopecia areata. Markers used for sorting pooled cutaneous lymph node cells were CD4, CD8alpha, NKG2D, NKG2ACE and others. cDNA prepared by RNA extraction and subsequent reverse transcription served as the template for sequencing. Measured with immunoSEQ multiplex PCR; TCRdb has only the in-frame clones, and not every one. Listed for the sample are 200,000 to 300,000 clones, none seen a single time. The sequencing sample was made of CD4+ T cells sorted from a lymph node. The origin of the receptors is a C3H/HeJ mouse with alopecia areata. This mouse strain has H2-k as its MHC haplotype.

This clone was detected a few times. Genes and germline come from the mouse. From the germline J gene comes the end of the CDR3, since the read stops 4 residues before it. This chain joins TRBV19 and TRBJ2-1; 11 bases line up with TRBD2. Germline assignment: CDR1 FNHDT and CDR2 SITEND (reference sequence). CDR3 length: 16 amino acids. Trimming took 5 bases from V and 1 from J; bases not matched to a gene: 5. The CDR3 spells CASSLRDWGNYAEQFF. CDR3 bases read: TGTGCCAGCAGCCTACGGGACTGGGGGAACTATGCT. The whole variable domain, remainder taken from reference TRBV19 and TRBJ2-1, is GGIITQTPKFLIGQEGQKLTLKCQQNFNHDTMYWYRQDSGKGLRLIYYSITENDLQKGDLSEGYDASREKKSSFSLTVTSAQKNEMAVFLCASSLRDWGNYAEQFFGPGTRLTVL.

Worth noting for this clone: Genes and germline are mouse. The observed sequence ends 4 residues before the CDR3 terminus, with the missing tail filled in from the germline J gene. The rearrangement joins TRBV31 to TRBJ1-1; D gene unclear. V was pared by 3 bases and J by 2 bases, with 10 bases between. The germline V gene encodes CDR1 GKSSPN and CDR2 SITVG. This CDR3 comprises 13 residues. This CDR3 reads CAWSPRTNTEVFF. The CDR3 DNA, read in part, is TGTGCCTGGAGCCCCCGGACTAACACA.

As to this clone: The genes and germline here are from mouse. Sequencing ends 4 residues short of the CDR3 end; the germline J gene provides the rest. The chain joins TRBV19 to TRBJ2-5; no clear D. Germline V gene data show CDR1 as FNHDT and CDR2 as SITEND (reference sequence). This CDR3 has 12 residues. Between the trimmed V and J ends, which lost 2 bases and 2 bases, there was a span of 3 bases. The sequenced CDR3 bases are TGTGCCAGCAGTATCTCCCAAGAC. Translating gives CASSISQD. The complete CDR3 protein is CASSISQDTQYF. The full variable domain, in which reference TRBV19 and TRBJ2-5 provide the parts outside the CDR3, is GGIITQTPKFLIGQEGQKLTLKCQQNFNHDTMYWYRQDSGKGLRLIYYSITENDLQKGDLSEGYDASREKKSSFSLTVTSAQKNEMAVFLCASSISQDTQYFGPGTRLLVL.

This clone was observed at least ten times. The listed genes are named as in mouse. The read gets to within 4 residues of the CDR3 end, and the germline J gene fills in the rest. Other nucleotide sequences in the sample specify the same CDR3. This chain links TRBV1 with TRBJ1-1; 7 bases match TRBD1. CDR1 and CDR2 from the germline V gene are NSQYPW and LRSPGD (reference sequence). The CDR3 runs to 15 residues. With V trimmed by 0 bases and J by 0 bases, 1 base remained unmatched. The covered CDR3 bases are TGCACCTGCAGTGCAGATCAGGGGGCAAACACA. Amino acid sequence: CTCSADQGANT. The complete CDR3 reads CTCSADQGANTEVFF.

Only a few counts were recorded for this clone. Mouse names are used for the genes. The DNA ends 4 residues before the CDR3 does, and the rest of the CDR3 is filled in from the germline J gene. V and J are TRBV14 and TRBJ2-7, with 9 bases fitting TRBD2. The ends lost 4 bases at V and 2 bases at J; junction bases unmatched: 7. The CDR3 consists of 15 residues. The germline CDR1 and CDR2 sequences are SGHDT and FRDEAV. The CDR3 bases that were read are TGTGCCAGCAGTCCCGGGTGGGGGGGCGCCTAT. Its protein product is CASSPGWGGAY. The whole CDR3 region reads CASSPGWGGAYEQYF. The full variable domain, completed using reference TRBV14 and TRBJ2-7, is EAGVTQSPRYAVLQEGQAVSFWCDPISGHDTLYWYQQPRDQGPQLLVYFRDEAVIDNSQLPSDRFSAVRPKGTNSTLKIQSAKQGDTATYLCASSPGWGGAYEQYFGPGTRLTVL.

Concerning this clone: Genes and germline are mouse. The DNA ends 3 residues before the CDR3 does, and the rest of the CDR3 is filled in from the germline J gene. The genes are TRBV5 and TRBJ1-6; TRBD1 matches 8 bases. TRBJ1-6 is an ORF, with its function uncertain. Looked up from germline, CDR1 is LGHNA and CDR2 is YNLKQL (reference sequence). J was trimmed by 5 bases and V by 0 bases; bases with no gene match: 9. CDR3 length: 18 residues. Partial CDR3 DNA: TGTGCCAGCAGCCAAGACCCCATCGGGACAGGAGATAATTCGCCC. This sequence encodes CASSQDPIGTGDNSP. The whole CDR3 protein is CASSQDPIGTGDNSPLYF.

A few counts support this clone. Genes and germline are mouse. The CDR3 is cut off 4 residues early in the read; its end comes from the germline J gene. The chain is built from TRBV13-1 and TRBJ2-1; D not resolved. This CDR3 region has 15 residues. Trimming removed 1 base from V and 0 bases from J, with 8 bases in between. The germline V gene has CDR1 NSHNY and CDR2 SYGAGN. The CDR3: CASSDLADNYAEQFF. CDR3 DNA (partial): TGTGCCAGCAGTGATCTCGCAGATAACTATGCT.

This clone has a handful of counts. Mouse gene names and germline throughout. The read is 4 residues too short to cover the CDR3 end, so that end is filled in from the germline J gene. The V call is TRBV5, the J call TRBJ2-1; TRBD1 agrees at 7 bases. The germline V gene encodes CDR1 LGHNA and CDR2 YNLKQL (reference sequence). J gave up 4 bases and V 4 bases, and 4 bases lay outside the gene matches. CDR3 length equals 14 residues. The CDR3: CASSPSGQYAEQFF. The CDR3 bases that were read are TGTGCCAGCAGCCCCTCGGGACAGTATGCT.

This clone was detected only a few times. All gene names here are mouse names. Read sequence stops 3 residues before the CDR3 end, and the germline J gene provides the missing end. Other DNA sequences in this sample translate to the same CDR3. This rearrangement joins TRBV19 to TRBJ1-6; tentative D call: TRBD1 (5 bases). TRBJ1-6 qualifies as an ORF whose function is uncertain. The germline V gene has CDR1 FNHDT and CDR2 SITEND (reference sequence). V dropped 1 base and J dropped 5 bases, with 7 bases sitting between them. The CDR3 has 14 amino acids. The CDR3 protein is CASSIRGDNSPLYF. The CDR3 DNA, read in part, is TGTGCCAGCAGTATAAGAGGGGATAATTCGCCC.

As to this clone: Mouse gene names apply. The CDR3 extends 4 residues past the end of the read, so its final part is completed from the germline J gene. Other DNA sequences within the sample encode an identical CDR3. The gene calls are TRBV13-3 and TRBJ2-2; D uncertain. The CDR3 runs to 14 residues. Germline CDR1 NNHDY, CDR2 SYVADS. Trimming shortened V by 1 base and J by 4 bases, and 8 bases separated the two germline ends. The chain's CDR3 is CASSDLGGTGQLYF. The sequenced part of the CDR3 DNA is TGTGCCAGCAGTGATTTGGGTGGCACCGGG.

Note on this clone: Genes and germline come from the mouse. From the germline J gene comes the end of the CDR3, since the read stops 4 residues before it. The chain combines TRBV5 with TRBJ1-1; maybe TRBD1 (6 bases). Trimming left V 0 bases short and J 0 bases short, with 8 bases between. The CDR3 is 15 residues long. Germline V gene data show CDR1 as LGHNA and CDR2 as YNLKQL (reference sequence). CDR3 DNA (partial): TGTGCCAGCAGCCAAGATCGGACAGCAAACACA. Its translation: CASSQDRTANT. The full CDR3 sequence reads CASSQDRTANTEVFF.

The sample holds a few counts of this clone. These gene names are mouse names. The read comes to an end 3 residues before the CDR3 does, leaving the germline J gene to fill in the end. The chain recombines TRBV13-1 with TRBJ1-6; no clear D gene. TRBJ1-6 is recorded as an ORF, its role being uncertain. V dropped 0 bases and J dropped 8 bases, with 6 bases sitting between them. From germline, CDR1 is NSHNY and CDR2 SYGAGN. CDR3 length: 13 residues. CDR3 protein: CASSDAWDSPLYF. The CDR3 bases that were read are TGTGCCAGCAGTGATGCATGGGATTCGCCC.

This clone was detected only a few times. The listed genes are named as in mouse. The read gets to within 4 residues of the CDR3 end, and the germline J gene fills in the rest. The chain joins TRBV13-1 to TRBJ2-1; 9 bases are a match to TRBD1. This CDR3 is built from 14 residues. CDR1 NSHNY and CDR2 SYGAGN come from the germline V gene. V shed 6 bases, J shed 4 bases, and the junction held 5 bases outside the gene matches. The CDR3 here is CASTPGQGYAEQFF. The covered CDR3 bases are TGTGCCAGCACCCCGGGACAGGGATATGCT.

This clone has just a few counts. The gene names here belong to mouse. The read finishes 4 residues shy of the CDR3 end, and the germline J gene is used to complete it. The genes are TRBV31 and TRBJ2-1; 11 bases map to TRBD1. The CDR3 has 17 residues. Per germline, CDR1 GKSSPN and CDR2 SITVG. The J segment lost 0 bases and the V segment lost 4 bases, leaving 8 bases of the junction unmatched. The sequenced CDR3 bases are TGTGCCTGGAAAAAAGGGACAGGGGGGACTAACTATGCT. It specifies CAWKKGTGGTNYA. The full CDR3 protein is CAWKKGTGGTNYAEQFF.

On this clone itself: A read error may be the cause here, since a much bigger clone is one base away. Gene names follow the mouse nomenclature. Read coverage stops 4 residues before the CDR3 terminus; the germline J gene supplies the remainder. The sample carries other DNA sequences with the same CDR3. The chain combines TRBV1 with TRBJ1-1, with 7 bases that match TRBD1. CDR3 size: 13 residues. Germline-derived CDR1 and CDR2 are NSQYPW and LRSPGD (reference sequence). This chain's CDR3 is CTCSAGQGGEVFF. Partial CDR3 DNA: TGCACCTGCAGTGCAGGACAGGGAGGA.